The T cell receptor beta chain described here comes from a study of glioma-infiltrating T cells. The study's findings and limits: Above-expected tissue-blood divergence occurred in all gliomas, most in low-grade ones. CDR3 overlap between tissue and blood was very small.

CDR1 and CDR2 (germline): LGHNA, YNFKEQ. The CDR3 extends over 17 amino acids. Trimming cost V 5 bases and J 0 bases, with 19 bases left between them. Amplification of TCR alpha and beta CDR3 regions from RNA used iRepertoire nested multiplex PCR. For one-step reverse transcription and amplification, about 85-400 ng of tissue mRNA or PBMC total RNA was used. TCRdb passed the multiplex PCR reads through MiXCR, listing each CDR3 protein once. The repertoire holds 150,000 to 200,000 distinct CDR3 sequences, with about 31% as singletons. Remarks on this clonotype: Its antigen is unidentified.

This TCR came from a human donor with low-grade glioma or glioblastoma, undergoing nonglioma brain surgery, or in good health (not recorded which). The gene calls are TRBV4-2 and TRBJ1-2; D unresolved. Sequencing was done on a sample of glioma tissue, nonneoplastic brain tissue, or PBMCs (not recorded which). CDR3 region: CASSLGYGEPSNYGYTF. As DNA, the CDR3 is TGTGCCAGCAGCTTGGGATATGGAGAGCCTTCTAACTATGGCTACACCTTC.